The entry below gives a single T cell receptor (beta chain) sequence along with its context. Its cognate antigen is unknown. Profiling relied on immunoSEQ multiplex PCR, and the TCRdb table lists in-frame clones only, not all of them. The profile shows 100,000 to 150,000 clones, about 90% of them singletons. The entry originates in a study of T cell responses to AZD1222 COVID-19 vaccine. Study-wide results and limits: Targeting of unmutated variant regions was reportedly seen in nearly half of spike-specific TCRs.

Germline V CDR1 and CDR2: SNHLY, FYNNEI. CDR3 length: 15 residues. Trimming took off 1 base at V and 5 bases at J, with 11 bases between the two ends. The starting material was peripheral blood, obtained on day 0 of AZD1222 vaccination. The chain uses TRBV2 and TRBJ2-2; D unclear. The TCR was taken from an adult in good health. CDR3 sequence: CASSEVRGQTGELFF. The CDR3 coding sequence is TGTGCCAGCAGTGAAGTACGTGGCCAAACCGGGGAGCTGTTTTTT.